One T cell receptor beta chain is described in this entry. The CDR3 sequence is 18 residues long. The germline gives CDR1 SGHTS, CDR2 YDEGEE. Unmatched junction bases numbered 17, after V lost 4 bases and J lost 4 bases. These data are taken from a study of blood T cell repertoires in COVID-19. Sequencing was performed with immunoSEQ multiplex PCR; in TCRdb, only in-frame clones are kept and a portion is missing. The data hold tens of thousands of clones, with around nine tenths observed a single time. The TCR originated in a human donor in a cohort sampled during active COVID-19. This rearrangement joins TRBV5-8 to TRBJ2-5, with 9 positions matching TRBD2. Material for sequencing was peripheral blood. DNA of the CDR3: TGTGCCAGCAGCCCTGGACAGATGGCGGGAGGGCCGGGAGAGACCCAGTACTTC. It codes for CASSPGQMAGGPGETQYF. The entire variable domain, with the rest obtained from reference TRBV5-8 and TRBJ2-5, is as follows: EAGVTQSPTHLIKTRGQQATLRCSPISGHTSVYWYQQALGLGLQFLLWYDEGEERNRGNFPPRFSGRQFPNYSSELNVNALELEDSALYLCASSPGQMAGGPGETQYFGPGTRLLVL.